Reported below is one T cell receptor (beta chain). This sample is drawn from a study of T cells after yellow fever vaccination. This CDR3 has 16 residues. Germline CDR1 and CDR2: SGHRS and YFSETQ. V was cut by 0 bases and J by 2 bases, with 15 bases left in between. The study, taken as a whole, reports: The CD4 and CD8 compartments had a small share of their clonotypes in common. Researchers report a weaker secondary response that nonetheless peaked faster, day 5 versus 15. The study re-detected most primary-vaccination clones after the booster (approximately 96% CD4, roughly 90% CD8).

UMIs were added to TCR cDNA along with a universal primer site when it was made by 5'RACE template switching. TCRdb ran MiXCR on the 5' RACE reads and lists one entry per CDR3 protein. The sample contains more than 75,000 distinct CDR3 sequences, almost 9% of which appear only once. The clonotype comes from a man younger than 35 who received the YFV17D yellow fever vaccine. Specimen: CD8+ T cells not binding an NS4B(214-222) dextramer, sorted from PBMCs, collected around 16 days after the first yellow fever vaccination. This chain joins TRBV5-1 and TRBJ2-7, with D perhaps TRBD1 or TRBD2 (5 bases each). The CDR3 DNA is TGCGCCAGCAGCTTGGCCGCTAACTCGGGACCCTACGAGCAGTACTTC. Translated, it gives CASSLAANSGPYEQYF. The full variable domain, in which reference TRBV5-1 and TRBJ2-7 provide the parts outside the CDR3, is KAGVTQTPRYLIKTRGQQVTLSCSPISGHRSVSWYQQTPGQGLQFLFEYFSETQRNKGNFPGRFSGRQFSNSRSEMNVSTLELGDSALYLCASSLAANSGPYEQYFGPGTRLTVT.